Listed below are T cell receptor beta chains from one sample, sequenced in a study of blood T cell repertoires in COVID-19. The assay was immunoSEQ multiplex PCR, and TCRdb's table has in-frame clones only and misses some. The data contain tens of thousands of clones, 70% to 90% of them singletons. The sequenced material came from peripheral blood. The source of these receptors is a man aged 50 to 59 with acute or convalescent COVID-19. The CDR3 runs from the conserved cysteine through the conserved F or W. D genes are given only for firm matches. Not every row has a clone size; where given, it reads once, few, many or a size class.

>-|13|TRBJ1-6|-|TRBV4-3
TGCGCCAGCAGCCAAGACTTCAATTCACCCCTCCACTTT
CASSQDFNSPLHF
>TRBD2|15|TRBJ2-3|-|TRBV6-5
TGTGCCAGTCTGCTAGCGGGGACTAGCACAGATACGCAGTATTTT
CASLLAGTSTDTQYF
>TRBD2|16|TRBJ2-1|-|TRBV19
TGTGCCAGTACAACTCTAGCGGGAGGAACCTACAATGAGCAGTTCTTC
CASTTLAGGTYNEQFF
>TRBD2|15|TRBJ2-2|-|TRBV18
TGTGCCAGCTCAGGACTAGCGGGAGCCACCGGGGAGCTGTTTTTT
CASSGLAGATGELFF
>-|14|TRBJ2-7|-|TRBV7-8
TGTGCCAGCAGCTTGGGCAGGGCCGCCTACGAGCAGTACTTC
CASSLGRAAYEQYF
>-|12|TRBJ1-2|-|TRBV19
TGTGCCAGTAGTGAACCCGGGAATGGCTACACCTTC
CASSEPGNGYTF
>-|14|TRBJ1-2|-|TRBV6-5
TGTGCCAGCAGTACCCTTGCAGGGAATAGCGGCTACACCTTC
CASSTLAGNSGYTF
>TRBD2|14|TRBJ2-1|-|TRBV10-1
TGCGCCAGCAGTGATCCGGGGGGGGCTTATGAGCAGTTCTTC
CASSDPGGAYEQFF
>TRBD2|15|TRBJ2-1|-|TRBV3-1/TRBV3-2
TGTGCCAGCAGCCAAGACCTCGGGGGGAGGGATGAGCAGTTCTTC
CASSQDLGGRDEQFF
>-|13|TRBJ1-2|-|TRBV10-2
TGCGCCAGCAGTGAGTCGGCAACCTATGGCTACACCTTC
CASSESATYGYTF
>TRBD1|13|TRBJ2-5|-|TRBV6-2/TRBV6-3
TGTGCCAGCAGTAGGGACAGGGAAGAGACCCAGTACTTC
CASSRDREETQYF
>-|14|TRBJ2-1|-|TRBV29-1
TGCAGCGTTTCAGGGGTCAGCTCCTACAATGAGCAGTTCTTC
CSVSGVSSYNEQFF
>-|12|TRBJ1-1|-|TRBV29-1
TGCAGCGCACAACAGAAGAACACTGAAGCTTTCTTT
CSAQQKNTEAFF
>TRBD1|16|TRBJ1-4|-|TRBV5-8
TGTGCCAGCAGCTTGGGACAGGGGGCAACTAATGAAAAACTGTTTTTT
CASSLGQGATNEKLFF
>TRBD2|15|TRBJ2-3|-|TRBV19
TGTGCCAGTAGGAAAGCGGGGGGGTTCACAGATACGCAGTATTTT
CASRKAGGFTDTQYF
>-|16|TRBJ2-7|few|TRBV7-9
TGTGCCAGCAGCTTAGATGGGGCGCCTCAAACATACGAGCAGTACTTC
CASSLDGAPQTYEQYF
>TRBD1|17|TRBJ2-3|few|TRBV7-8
TGTGCCAGCAGCGGGGACAGGGTTTACGTCAACACAGATACGCAGTATTTT
CASSGDRVYVNTDTQYF
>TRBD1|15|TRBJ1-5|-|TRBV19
TGTGCCAGTACGGACAGGGGGCCCTCCAATCAGCCCCAGCATTTT
CASTDRGPSNQPQHF
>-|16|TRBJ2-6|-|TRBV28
TGTGCCAGCAGTTCCACCGCAGGGACTGGGGCCAACGTCCTGACTTTC
CASSSTAGTGANVLTF
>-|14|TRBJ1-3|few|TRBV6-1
TGTGCCAGCAGTGAGGCAGGGGCTGGAAACACCATATATTTT
CASSEAGAGNTIYF
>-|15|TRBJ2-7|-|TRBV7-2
TGTGCCAGCAGCTTATATCTTGACTCCTCCTACGAGCAGTACTTC
CASSLYLDSSYEQYF
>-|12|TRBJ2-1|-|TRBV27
TGTGCCAGCAGTTTAAGCAGGGGTGAGCAGTTCTTC
CASSLSRGEQFF
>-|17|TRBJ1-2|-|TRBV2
TGTGCCAGCAGTGACCTCACAGCAACCCCTTCAAACTATGGCTACACCTTC
CASSDLTATPSNYGYTF
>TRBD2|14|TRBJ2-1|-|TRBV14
TGTGCCAGCAGCGGACTAGCGGGGGTCTATGAGCAGTTCTTC
CASSGLAGVYEQFF
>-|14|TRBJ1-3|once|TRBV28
TGTGCCAGCAGTTTAGACAGATTCGGAAACACCATATATTTT
CASSLDRFGNTIYF
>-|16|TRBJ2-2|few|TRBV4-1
TGCGCCAGCAGCCCGGTAGACAGCCAAAACACCGGGGAGCTGTTTTTT
CASSPVDSQNTGELFF
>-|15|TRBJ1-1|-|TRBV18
TGTGCCAGCTCACCACCGTTAGTGACAAACACTGAAGCTTTCTTT
CASSPPLVTNTEAFF